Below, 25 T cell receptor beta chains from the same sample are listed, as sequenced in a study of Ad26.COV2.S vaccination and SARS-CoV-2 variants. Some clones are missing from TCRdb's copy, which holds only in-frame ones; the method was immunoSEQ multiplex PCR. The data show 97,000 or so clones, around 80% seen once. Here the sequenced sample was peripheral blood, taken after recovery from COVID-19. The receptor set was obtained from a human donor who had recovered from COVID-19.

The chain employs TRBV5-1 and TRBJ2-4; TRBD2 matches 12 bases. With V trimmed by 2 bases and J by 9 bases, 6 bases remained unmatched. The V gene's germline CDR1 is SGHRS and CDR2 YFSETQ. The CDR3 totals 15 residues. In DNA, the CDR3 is TGCGCCAGCAGCTTTGGACTAGCGGGGAAGATCATTCAGTACTTC. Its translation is CASSFGLAGKIIQYF.

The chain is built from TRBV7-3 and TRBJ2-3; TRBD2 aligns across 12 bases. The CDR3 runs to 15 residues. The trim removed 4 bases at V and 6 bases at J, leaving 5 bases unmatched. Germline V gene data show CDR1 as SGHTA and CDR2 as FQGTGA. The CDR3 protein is CASSYTSGGPDTQYF. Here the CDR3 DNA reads TGTGCCAGCAGCTACACTAGCGGGGGGCCCGATACGCAGTATTTT.

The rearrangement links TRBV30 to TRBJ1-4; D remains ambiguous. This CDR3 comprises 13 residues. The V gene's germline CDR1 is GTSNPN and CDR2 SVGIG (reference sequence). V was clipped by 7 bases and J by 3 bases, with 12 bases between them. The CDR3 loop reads CASDGWANEKLFF. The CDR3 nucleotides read TGTGCCTCCGACGGGTGGGCTAATGAAAAACTGTTTTTT. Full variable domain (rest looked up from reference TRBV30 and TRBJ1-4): SQTIHQWPATLVQPVGSPLSLECTVEGTSNPNLYWYRQAAGRGLQLLFYSVGIGQISSEVPQNLSASRPQDRQFILSSKKLLLSDSGFYLCASDGWANEKLFFGSGTQLSVL.

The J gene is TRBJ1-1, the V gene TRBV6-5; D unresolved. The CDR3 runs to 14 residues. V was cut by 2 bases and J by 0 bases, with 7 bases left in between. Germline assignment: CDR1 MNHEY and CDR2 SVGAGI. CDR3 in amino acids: CASSYGLMNTEAFF. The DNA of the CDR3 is TGTGCCAGCAGTTACGGGCTTATGAACACTGAAGCTTTCTTT.

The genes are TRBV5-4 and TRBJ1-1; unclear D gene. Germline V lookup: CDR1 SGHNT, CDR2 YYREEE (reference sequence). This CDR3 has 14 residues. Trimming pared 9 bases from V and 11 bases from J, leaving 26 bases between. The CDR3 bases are TGTGCCACCACCATGGGAGGGTCCAAACTTGGGGCTTTCTTT. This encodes CATTMGGSKLGAFF. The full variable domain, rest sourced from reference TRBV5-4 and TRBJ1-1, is ETGVTQSPTHLIKTRGQQVTLRCSSQSGHNTVSWYQQALGQGPQFIFQYYREEENGRGNFPPRFSGLQFPNYSSELNVNALELDDSALYLCATTMGGSKLGAFFGQGTRLTVV.

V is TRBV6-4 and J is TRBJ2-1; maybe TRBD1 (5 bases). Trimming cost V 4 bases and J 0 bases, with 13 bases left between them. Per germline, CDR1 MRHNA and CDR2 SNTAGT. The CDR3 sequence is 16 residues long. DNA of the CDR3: TGTGCCAGCAGTGTCTTCAGAGACAGCTCCTACAATGAGCAGTTCTTC. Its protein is CASSVFRDSSYNEQFF.

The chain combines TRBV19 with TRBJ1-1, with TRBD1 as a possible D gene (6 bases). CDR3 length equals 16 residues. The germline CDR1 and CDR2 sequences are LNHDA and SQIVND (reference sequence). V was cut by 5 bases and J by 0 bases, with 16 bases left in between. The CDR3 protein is CASSPLGGAMNTEAFF. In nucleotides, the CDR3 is TGTGCCAGTAGTCCTTTGGGGGGGGCTATGAACACTGAAGCTTTCTTT.

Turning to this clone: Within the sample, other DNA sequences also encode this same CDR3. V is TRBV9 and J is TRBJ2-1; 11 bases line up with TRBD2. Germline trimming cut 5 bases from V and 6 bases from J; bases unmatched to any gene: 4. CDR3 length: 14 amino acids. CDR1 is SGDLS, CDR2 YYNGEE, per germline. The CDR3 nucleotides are TGTGCCAGCAGTTTAGCGGGGGGGCGCAATGAGCAGTTCTTC. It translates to CASSLAGGRNEQFF.

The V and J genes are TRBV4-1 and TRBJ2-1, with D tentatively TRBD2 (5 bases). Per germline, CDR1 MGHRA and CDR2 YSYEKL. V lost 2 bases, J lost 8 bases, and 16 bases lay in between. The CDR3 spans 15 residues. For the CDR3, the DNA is TGCGCCAGCAGCCAACCTGTGGCGGGTGTCCATGAGCAGTTCTTC. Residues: CASSQPVAGVHEQFF.

In nucleotides, the CDR3 is TGTGCCAGTAGTATAGGGCACACAGATACGCAGTATTTT. It is translated as CASSIGHTDTQYF. J is TRBJ2-3 and V is TRBV19; D unclear. V shed 1 base and J shed 2 bases, with 4 bases lying between them. The CDR3 extends over 13 amino acids. Per germline, CDR1 LNHDA and CDR2 SQIVND (reference sequence).

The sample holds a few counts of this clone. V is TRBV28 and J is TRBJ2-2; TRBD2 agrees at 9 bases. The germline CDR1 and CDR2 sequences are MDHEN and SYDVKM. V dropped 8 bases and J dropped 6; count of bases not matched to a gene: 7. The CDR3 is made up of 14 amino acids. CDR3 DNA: TGTGCCAGCGAGAATAGCGGGAGCCCCGGGGAGCTGTTTTTT. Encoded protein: CASENSGSPGELFF.

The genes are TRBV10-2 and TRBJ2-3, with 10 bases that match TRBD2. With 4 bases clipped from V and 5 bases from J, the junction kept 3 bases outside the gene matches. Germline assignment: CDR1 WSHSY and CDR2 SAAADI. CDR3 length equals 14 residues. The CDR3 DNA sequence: TGCGCCAGCAGTGTAGCGGGGGGCCGAGATACGCAGTATTTT. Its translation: CASSVAGGRDTQYF.

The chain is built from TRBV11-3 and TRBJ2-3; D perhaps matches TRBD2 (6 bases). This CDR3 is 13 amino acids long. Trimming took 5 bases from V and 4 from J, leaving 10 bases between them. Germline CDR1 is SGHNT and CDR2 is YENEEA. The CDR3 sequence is CASSGGFADTQYF. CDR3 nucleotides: TGTGCCAGCAGCGGGGGGTTCGCAGATACGCAGTATTTT. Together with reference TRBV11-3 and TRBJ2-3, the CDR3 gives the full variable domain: EAGVVQSPRYKIIEKKQPVAFWCNPISGHNTLYWYLQNLGQGPELLIRYENEEAVDDSQLPKDRFSAERLKGVDSTLKIQPAELGDSAVYLCASSGGFADTQYFGPGTRLTVL.

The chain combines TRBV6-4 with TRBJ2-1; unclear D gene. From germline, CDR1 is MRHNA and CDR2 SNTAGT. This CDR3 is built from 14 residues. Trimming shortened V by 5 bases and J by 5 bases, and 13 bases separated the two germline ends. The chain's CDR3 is CASSITPVDNEQFF. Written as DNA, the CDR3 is TGTGCCAGCAGTATTACTCCCGTCGACAATGAGCAGTTCTTC.

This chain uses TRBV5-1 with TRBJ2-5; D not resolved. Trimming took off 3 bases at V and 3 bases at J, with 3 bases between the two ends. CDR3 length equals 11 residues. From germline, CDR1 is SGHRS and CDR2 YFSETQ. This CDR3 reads CASSWEETQYF. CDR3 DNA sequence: TGCGCCAGCAGCTGGGAAGAGACCCAGTACTTC. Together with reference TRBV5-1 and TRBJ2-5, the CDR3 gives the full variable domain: KAGVTQTPRYLIKTRGQQVTLSCSPISGHRSVSWYQQTPGQGLQFLFEYFSETQRNKGNFPGRFSGRQFSNSRSEMNVSTLELGDSALYLCASSWEETQYFGPGTRLLVL.

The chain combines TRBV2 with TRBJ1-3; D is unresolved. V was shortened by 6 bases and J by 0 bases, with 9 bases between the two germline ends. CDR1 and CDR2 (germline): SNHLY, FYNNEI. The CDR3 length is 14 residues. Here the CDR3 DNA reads TGTGCCAGCAGAAACATATTCTCTGGAAACACCATATATTTT. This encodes CASRNIFSGNTIYF.

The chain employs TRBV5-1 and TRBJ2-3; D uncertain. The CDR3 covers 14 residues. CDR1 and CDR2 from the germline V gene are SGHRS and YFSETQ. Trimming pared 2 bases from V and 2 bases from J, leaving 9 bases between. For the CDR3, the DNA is TGCGCCAGCAGCTTTTCCAGGCCCACAGATACGCAGTATTTT. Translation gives CASSFSRPTDTQYF.

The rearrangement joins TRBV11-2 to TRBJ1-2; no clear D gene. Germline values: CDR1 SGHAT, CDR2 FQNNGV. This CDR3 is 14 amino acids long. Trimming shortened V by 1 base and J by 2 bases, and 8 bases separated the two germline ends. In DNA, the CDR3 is TGTGCCAGCAGCTTAGGATCGATCAACTATGGCTACACCTTC. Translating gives CASSLGSINYGYTF.

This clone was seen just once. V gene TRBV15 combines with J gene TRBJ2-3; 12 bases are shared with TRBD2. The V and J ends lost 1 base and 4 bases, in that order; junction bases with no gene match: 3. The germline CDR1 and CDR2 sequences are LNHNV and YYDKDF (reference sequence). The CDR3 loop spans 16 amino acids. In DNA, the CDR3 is TGTGCCACCAGCAGAGCCCTAGCGGGGGGGTCAGATACGCAGTATTTT. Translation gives CATSRALAGGSDTQYF. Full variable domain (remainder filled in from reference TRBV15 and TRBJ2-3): DAMVIQNPRYQVTQFGKPVTLSCSQTLNHNVMYWYQQKSSQAPKLLFHYYDKDFNNEADTPDNFQSRRPNTSFCFLDIRSPGLGDTAMYLCATSRALAGGSDTQYFGPGTRLTVL.

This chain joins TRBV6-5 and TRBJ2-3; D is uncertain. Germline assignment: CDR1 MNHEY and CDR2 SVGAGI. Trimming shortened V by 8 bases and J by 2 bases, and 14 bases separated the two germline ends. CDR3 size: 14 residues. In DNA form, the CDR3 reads TGTGCCAGCCAAATCATAATCTACACAGATACGCAGTATTTT. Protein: CASQIIIYTDTQYF.

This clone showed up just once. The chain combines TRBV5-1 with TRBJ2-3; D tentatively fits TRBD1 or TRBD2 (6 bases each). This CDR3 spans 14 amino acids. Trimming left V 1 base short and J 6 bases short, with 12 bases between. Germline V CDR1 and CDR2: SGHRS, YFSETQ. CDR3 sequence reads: CASSLLEGGDTQYF. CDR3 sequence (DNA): TGCGCCAGCAGCTTGTTAGAAGGGGGGGATACGCAGTATTTT.

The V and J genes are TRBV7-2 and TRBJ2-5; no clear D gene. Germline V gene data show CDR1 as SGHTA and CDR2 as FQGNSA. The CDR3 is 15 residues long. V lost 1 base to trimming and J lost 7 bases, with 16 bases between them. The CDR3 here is CASSLGGSRPGTQYF. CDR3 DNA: TGTGCCAGCAGCTTAGGAGGCTCTCGGCCAGGGACCCAGTACTTC.

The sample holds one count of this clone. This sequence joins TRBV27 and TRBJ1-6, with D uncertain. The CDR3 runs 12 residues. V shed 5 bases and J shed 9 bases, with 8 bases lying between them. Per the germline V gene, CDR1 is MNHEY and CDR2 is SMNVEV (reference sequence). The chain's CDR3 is CASSRVGSPLHF. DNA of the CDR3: TGTGCCAGCAGTCGGGTTGGTTCACCCCTCCACTTT.

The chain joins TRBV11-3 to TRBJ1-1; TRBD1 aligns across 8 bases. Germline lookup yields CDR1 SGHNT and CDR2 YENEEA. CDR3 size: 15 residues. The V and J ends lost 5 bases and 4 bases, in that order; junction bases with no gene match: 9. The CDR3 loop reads CASSQRTGSVTEAFF. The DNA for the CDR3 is TGTGCCAGCAGCCAGCGGACAGGGAGTGTCACTGAAGCTTTCTTT.

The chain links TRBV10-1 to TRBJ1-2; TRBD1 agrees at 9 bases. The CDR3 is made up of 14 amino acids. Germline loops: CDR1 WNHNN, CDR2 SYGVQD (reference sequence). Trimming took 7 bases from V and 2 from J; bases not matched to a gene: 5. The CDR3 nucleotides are TGCGCCAGCACTCTAGGACAGGGGAACTATGGCTACACCTTC. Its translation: CASTLGQGNYGYTF.